The 20 T cell receptor beta chains given below trace back to one sample, sequenced in a study of T cell responses to AZD1222 COVID-19 vaccine. The table came from immunoSEQ multiplex PCR; TCRdb's copy has only in-frame clones and leaves some out. The sample lists about 70,000 clones; around four fifths were seen once. The specimen comprised peripheral blood, sampled 28 days after the second AZD1222 dose. Every receptor here comes from an adult who received the AZD1222 COVID-19 vaccine.

The CDR3 DNA sequence: TGTGCCAGCAGCTTGGCCCCGGGACAGGGCACAGATACGCAGTATTTT. Translation: CASSLAPGQGTDTQYF. The chain recombines TRBV7-8 with TRBJ2-3; 8 nucleotides align to TRBD1. CDR3 length equals 16 residues. The V gene's germline CDR1 is SGHVS and CDR2 FQNEAQ. Losses at the gene ends were 3 bases for V and 1 base for J; bases not matched to a gene: 6.

CDR3 DNA sequence: TGTGCCATCAGTGCGACAGGAAATAATTCACCCCTCCACTTT. This gives the protein CAISATGNNSPLHF. The rearrangement joins TRBV10-3 to TRBJ1-6; a possible D gene is TRBD1 (6 bases). The CDR3 length is 14 residues. Trimming pared 4 bases from V and 5 bases from J, leaving 9 bases between. Germline values: CDR1 ENHRY, CDR2 SYGVKD.

The J gene is TRBJ1-5, the V gene TRBV28; D remains ambiguous. V was shortened by 3 bases and J by 2 bases, with 8 bases between the two germline ends. The germline gives CDR1 MDHEN, CDR2 SYDVKM. This CDR3 contains 14 residues. CDR3 protein: CASSLYLGNQPQHF. Here the CDR3 DNA reads TGTGCCAGCAGTTTGTATTTAGGCAATCAGCCCCAGCATTTT. Filled out from reference TRBV28 and TRBJ1-5, the complete variable domain reads DVKVTQSSRYLVKRTGEKVFLECVQDMDHENMFWYRQDPGLGLRLIYFSYDVKMKEKGDIPEGYSVSREKKERFSLILESASTNQTSMYLCASSLYLGNQPQHFGDGTRLSIL.

The V gene is TRBV5-6, the J gene TRBJ1-1; 8 bases match TRBD1. J lost 5 bases, V lost 4 bases, and 7 bases had no gene match. CDR3 length: 14 residues. Germline V gene data show CDR1 as SGHDT and CDR2 as YYEEEE. Here the CDR3 reads CASSPWTGRTEAFF. The DNA for the CDR3 is TGTGCCAGCAGCCCCTGGACAGGGAGAACTGAAGCTTTCTTT.

The chain is built from TRBV5-5 and TRBJ1-3, with 9 bases matching TRBD1. In germline, CDR1 is SGHKS, CDR2 YYEKEE (reference sequence). Trimming removed 4 bases from V and 1 base from J; junction bases left unmatched: 3. The CDR3 extends over 15 amino acids. In nucleotides, the CDR3 is TGTGCCAGCAGCCAAGGGACAGGGTCTGGAAACACCATATATTTT. It codes for CASSQGTGSGNTIYF.

The V gene is TRBV3-1 (or the pseudogene TRBV3-2), the J gene TRBJ1-4; D unclear. The CDR3 consists of 13 residues. V was pared by 1 base and J by 8 bases, with 8 bases between. Germline V gene sequence: CDR1 LGHDT, CDR2 YNNKEL (reference sequence). The CDR3 DNA sequence: TGTGCCAGCAGCCAAGTATTGGAGGAAAAACTGTTTTTT. Translating it yields CASSQVLEEKLFF.

The chain carries TRBV27 and TRBJ1-2; D is possibly TRBD1 (6 bases). Germline V gene sequence: CDR1 MNHEY, CDR2 SMNVEV (reference sequence). Trimming pared 5 bases from V and 7 bases from J, leaving 14 bases between. This CDR3 has 13 amino acids. The CDR3 here is CASSPDSTFGYTF. In DNA form, the CDR3 reads TGTGCCAGCAGTCCGGACAGCACGTTTGGCTACACCTTC.

The chain uses TRBV11-2 and TRBJ2-1; 9 bases are shared with TRBD1. The CDR3 totals 15 residues. CDR1 and CDR2 (germline): SGHAT, FQNNGV. With V trimmed by 1 base and J by 2 bases, 0 bases remained unmatched. In DNA form, the CDR3 reads TGTGCCAGCAGCTTAGGGACAGGGGCCTACAATGAGCAGTTCTTC. Protein: CASSLGTGAYNEQFF.

The rearrangement joins TRBV7-9 to TRBJ1-6, with 9 bases that match TRBD1. The V and J ends lost 5 bases and 8 bases, in that order; junction bases with no gene match: 4. Germline-derived CDR1 and CDR2 are SEHNR and FQNEAQ (reference sequence). The CDR3 totals 14 residues. The chain's CDR3 is CASSRGQGHSPLHF. CDR3 DNA: TGTGCCAGCAGCAGAGGACAGGGGCATTCACCCCTCCACTTT. Filled out from reference TRBV7-9 and TRBJ1-6, the complete variable domain reads DTGVSQNPRHKITKRGQNVTFRCDPISEHNRLYWYRQTLGQGPEFLTYFQNEAQLEKSRLLSDRFSAERPKGSFSTLEIQRTEQGDSAMYLCASSRGQGHSPLHFGNGTRLTVT.

V is TRBV2 and J is TRBJ2-5, with D possibly being TRBD1 (6 bases). CDR3 size: 14 residues. The V gene lost 4 bases and the J gene lost 3 bases, with 12 bases spanning the gap. Germline lookup yields CDR1 SNHLY and CDR2 FYNNEI. CDR3 region: CASSGTVSKETQYF. DNA of the CDR3: TGTGCCAGCAGTGGGACAGTAAGCAAAGAGACCCAGTACTTC.

The V gene is TRBV25-1, the J gene TRBJ2-5; D is unclear. CDR3 size: 13 residues. Trimming removed 5 bases from V and 5 bases from J, with 12 bases in between. Germline loops: CDR1 MGHDK, CDR2 SYGVNS. Written as DNA, the CDR3 is TGTGCCAGCAGTACCCCGGACCGCGAGACCCAGTACTTC. Its translation: CASSTPDRETQYF.

The genes are TRBV5-6 and TRBJ1-2; D gene uncertain. V was clipped by 1 base and J by 2 bases, with 12 bases between them. The CDR3 consists of 15 residues. The germline V gene has CDR1 SGHDT and CDR2 YYEEEE. The chain's CDR3 is CASSLLRQANYGYTF. The DNA for the CDR3 is TGTGCCAGCAGCTTGTTGCGTCAGGCCAACTATGGCTACACCTTC.

V gene TRBV5-4 combines with J gene TRBJ2-6; no definite D call. V was trimmed by 5 bases and J by 0 bases, leaving 6 bases between them. This CDR3 has 14 residues. The germline gives CDR1 SGHNT, CDR2 YYREEE (reference sequence). The CDR3 nucleotides read TGTGCCAGCAGGAGCGACTCTGGGGCCAACGTCCTGACTTTC. Translation: CASRSDSGANVLTF.

The genes are TRBV4-3 and TRBJ2-5; D uncertain. Germline V gene lookup returns CDR1 LGHNA and CDR2 YSLEER. Trimming took 0 bases from V and 5 from J, leaving 7 bases between them. This CDR3 region has 13 residues. The CDR3 DNA follows: TGCGCCAGCAGCCAAGATACGGAGGAGACCCAGTACTTC. Its translation: CASSQDTEETQYF.

The chain is built from TRBV28 and TRBJ2-7; 9 positions agree with TRBD1. This CDR3 region has 12 residues. With 6 bases clipped from V and 3 bases from J, the junction kept 0 bases outside the gene matches. Germline CDR1 is MDHEN and CDR2 is SYDVKM. This CDR3 reads CASRGQGYEQYF. In DNA, the CDR3 is TGTGCCAGCAGGGGACAGGGCTACGAGCAGTACTTC.

The rearrangement uses TRBV24-1 and TRBJ1-5; no reliable D call. The germline V gene encodes CDR1 KGHDR and CDR2 SFDVKD. Deletions cut 0 bases from V and 4 bases from J, with 6 bases between. The CDR3 loop spans 14 amino acids. The CDR3 spells CATSDLGQNQPQHF. The CDR3 bases are TGTGCCACCAGTGATTTGGGTCAGAATCAGCCCCAGCATTTT.

V and J are TRBV7-6 and TRBJ2-6; a possible D gene is TRBD1 (6 bases). The CDR3 is 15 amino acids. V lost 5 bases, J lost 4 bases, and 12 bases lay in between. CDR1 SGHVS and CDR2 FNYEAQ come from the germline V gene. The CDR3 coding sequence is TGTGCCAGCAGCCACAGGGAGAGCGGGGCCAACGTCCTGACTTTC. Amino acid sequence: CASSHRESGANVLTF.

This clone was detected only a few times. The chain carries TRBV4-3 and TRBJ2-6, with TRBD1 as a possible D gene (5 bases). The V and J ends lost 0 bases and 3 bases respectively, with 9 bases between them. CDR3 size: 16 residues. Germline lookup yields CDR1 LGHNA and CDR2 YSLEER. The CDR3 nucleotides read TGCGCCAGCAGCCAAGACAGGGTCGGTGGGGCCAACGTCCTGACTTTC. Amino acids: CASSQDRVGGANVLTF.

The chain carries TRBV4-2 and TRBJ2-4; D is unresolved. The V gene lost 1 base and the J gene lost 9 bases, with 7 bases spanning the gap. CDR1 is LGHNA, CDR2 YNFKEQ, per germline. The CDR3 covers 12 residues. CDR3 sequence reads: CASSQGSFIQYF. As DNA, the CDR3 is TGTGCCAGCAGCCAAGGGAGTTTCATTCAGTACTTC.

The chain links TRBV11-3 to TRBJ2-2; 9 nucleotides line up with TRBD1. The V gene end was trimmed by 5 bases and the J gene end by 4 bases; junction bases not matched to a gene: 5. This CDR3 has 15 amino acids. The V gene's germline CDR1 is SGHNT and CDR2 YENEEA. The CDR3: CASSDTGGGTGELFF. The CDR3, as DNA: TGTGCCAGCAGCGACACAGGGGGCGGCACCGGGGAGCTGTTTTTT. Drawing the rest from reference TRBV11-3 and TRBJ2-2, the complete variable domain is EAGVVQSPRYKIIEKKQPVAFWCNPISGHNTLYWYLQNLGQGPELLIRYENEEAVDDSQLPKDRFSAERLKGVDSTLKIQPAELGDSAVYLCASSDTGGGTGELFFGEGSRLTVL.